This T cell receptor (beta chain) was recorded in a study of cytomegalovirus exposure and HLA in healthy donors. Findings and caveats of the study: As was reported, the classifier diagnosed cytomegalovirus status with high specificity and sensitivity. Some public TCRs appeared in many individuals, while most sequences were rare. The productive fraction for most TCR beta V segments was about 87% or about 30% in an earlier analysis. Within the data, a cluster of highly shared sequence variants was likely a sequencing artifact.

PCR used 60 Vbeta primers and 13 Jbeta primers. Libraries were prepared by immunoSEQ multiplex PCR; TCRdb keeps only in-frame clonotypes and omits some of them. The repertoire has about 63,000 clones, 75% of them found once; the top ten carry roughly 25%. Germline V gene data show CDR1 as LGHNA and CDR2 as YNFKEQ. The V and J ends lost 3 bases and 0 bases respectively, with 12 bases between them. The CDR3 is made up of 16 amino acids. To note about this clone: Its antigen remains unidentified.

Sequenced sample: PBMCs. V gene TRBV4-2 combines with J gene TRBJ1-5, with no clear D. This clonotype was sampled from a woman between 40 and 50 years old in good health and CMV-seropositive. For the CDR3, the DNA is TGTGCCAGCAGCCATGAGGGTGGGGATAGCAATCAGCCCCAGCATTTT. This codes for CASSHEGGDSNQPQHF.